Listed below are T cell receptor beta chains from one sample, sequenced in a study of T cell responses to AZD1222 COVID-19 vaccine. The table came from immunoSEQ multiplex PCR; TCRdb's copy has only in-frame clones and leaves some out. This sample has 80,000 to 95,000 clones; around 73% occur once, and the top ten carry 20% to 25%. The specimen comprised peripheral blood, sampled on day 0 of AZD1222 vaccination. All receptors come from an adult in good health. Both conserved end residues are part of each CDR3. D genes are given only for firm matches. Only part of the rows carry a size: once, few, many, or a class if the clone is expanded.

clone_size d_call j_call v_call cdr3_length cdr3_nt cdr3_aa
- - TRBJ2-6 TRBV19 15 TGTGCCAGTAGTACCTATGGCTCTGGGGCCAACGTCCTGACTTTC CASSTYGSGANVLTF
- - TRBJ2-1 TRBV6-5 16 TGTGCCAGCAGTTGGTCCTGGACGCGAAGCTACAATGAGCAGTTCTTC CASSWSWTRSYNEQFF
- - TRBJ1-4 TRBV9 15 TGTGCCAGCAGCGTAGGGCCAGGGGAGGGTGAAAAACTGTTTTTT CASSVGPGEGEKLFF
- - TRBJ1-1 TRBV15 14 TGTGCCACCAGCAGAGATCAGGGAAGAACTGAAGCTTTCTTT CATSRDQGRTEAFF
- TRBD1 TRBJ1-3 TRBV9 15 TGTGCCAGCAGCGTAAGTGGAGCAGGGGGTCACACCATATATTTT CASSVSGAGGHTIYF
- - TRBJ1-1 TRBV7-8 13 TGTGCCAGCAGCTTCGGCCCGAACACTGAAGCTTTCTTT CASSFGPNTEAFF
once - TRBJ2-5 TRBV3-1/TRBV3-2 11 TGTGCCAGCAGCCTCCAAGAGACCCAGTACTTC CASSLQETQYF
- - TRBJ1-6 TRBV7-2 15 TGTGCCAGCAGCTTACTTGCAGGGGTAAGGTCACCCCTCCACTTT CASSLLAGVRSPLHF
- TRBD1 TRBJ1-2 TRBV28 14 TGTGCCAGCAATCCGGGACAGGGGGCAAATGGCTACACCTTC CASNPGQGANGYTF
- - TRBJ2-7 TRBV11-2 13 TGTGCCAGCAGCCACGGGCAGTCCTACGAGCAGTACTTC CASSHGQSYEQYF
- - TRBJ2-7 TRBV7-8 14 TGTGCCAGCAGCTTAGCGGGCAGGGGCAACGAGCAGTACTTC CASSLAGRGNEQYF
- - TRBJ2-3 TRBV11-3 16 TGTGCCAGCAGCTTAGGAGGCGGAGGGAGCACAGATACGCAGTATTTT CASSLGGGGSTDTQYF
- TRBD1 TRBJ2-5 TRBV25-1 14 TGTGCCAGCAGTGACTCGGGACAGGGAGAGACCCAGTACTTC CASSDSGQGETQYF
- TRBD1 TRBJ1-5 TRBV5-8 16 TGTGCCAGCAGCTCCCGGACAGGGGGAAACAATCAGCCCCAGCATTTT CASSSRTGGNNQPQHF
- TRBD2 TRBJ2-7 TRBV7-2 13 TGTGCCAGCAGCTTGCAGCGGGAGAAAGAGCAGTACTTC CASSLQREKEQYF
- - TRBJ1-2 TRBV7-2 13 TGTGCCAGCAGCTTAAAACCTAACTATGGCTACACCTTC CASSLKPNYGYTF
once TRBD2 TRBJ2-5 TRBV24-1 13 TGTGCCACCAGTGTGGGAGGGGTTGAGACCCAGTACTTC CATSVGGVETQYF
- - TRBJ1-6 TRBV27 13 TGTGCCAGCAGGCAGGGCTACAATTCACCCCTCCACTTT CASRQGYNSPLHF
few - TRBJ1-1 TRBV3-1/TRBV3-2 12 TGTGCCAGCAGCCTTACTACTACTGAAGCTTTCTTT CASSLTTTEAFF
- TRBD2 TRBJ2-5 TRBV7-9 16 TGTGCCAGCAGCTTAAGGGGGTCTAGCGGGAGTGAGACCCAGTACTTC CASSLRGSSGSETQYF
- - TRBJ2-7 TRBV2 12 TGTGCCAATGGGGGGACCTCCTACGAGCAGTACTTC CANGGTSYEQYF
once - TRBJ2-2 TRBV11-2 18 TGTGCCAGCAGCGGGAGGGGAGGTTTGGGACACTATACCGGGGAGCTGTTTTTT CASSGRGGLGHYTGELFF
once - TRBJ2-6 TRBV19 17 TGTGCCAGTAGTATACGGAACAGCCCCTCTGGGGCCAACGTCCTGACTTTC CASSIRNSPSGANVLTF
- - TRBJ2-7 TRBV30 12 TGTGCCTGGACCGGGACGGCCTACGAGCAGTACTTC CAWTGTAYEQYF
- TRBD1 TRBJ2-1 TRBV11-2 15 TGTGCCAGCAGTTATGGACAGGGGCCCGTCAGGGAGCAGTTCTTC CASSYGQGPVREQFF
- - TRBJ2-2 TRBV5-4 13 TGTGCCAGCAGCTATGCGCCTACCGGGGAGCTGTTTTTT CASSYAPTGELFF